This is a list of T cell receptor beta chains from one sample in a study of shared clonotypes between healthy human individuals. This table comes from immunoSEQ multiplex PCR, and its TCRdb copy is limited to in-frame clones, with some not included. The sample includes about 700,000 clones, just over 90% of them seen just once. Sequenced material: naive CD8+ T cells sorted from blood. The origin of the receptors is a man aged 25 to 45 in good health. CDR3s include the opening cysteine and the closing phenylalanine or tryptophan. D genes are given only for firm matches. Only some rows state a clone size, as once, few, many or a class for expanded clones.

CDR3 protein: CSVEEASEQYF
CDR3 DNA: TGCAGCGTTGAAGAAGCATCCGAGCAGTACTTC
J gene: TRBJ2-7
clone size: .
D gene: .
V gene: TRBV29-1

CDR3 protein: CASSFRARELFF
CDR3 DNA: TGTGCCAGCAGCTTCCGCGCCCGGGAGCTGTTTTTT
J gene: TRBJ2-2
clone size: .
D gene: .
V gene: TRBV7-9

CDR3 protein: CSAERTEAFF
CDR3 DNA: TGCAGCGCAGAGCGGACTGAAGCTTTCTTT
J gene: TRBJ1-1
clone size: .
D gene: .
V gene: TRBV29-1

CDR3 protein: CASSLLRDRYNEQFF
CDR3 DNA: TGTGCCAGCAGCTTACTCCGGGACCGCTACAATGAGCAGTTCTTC
J gene: TRBJ2-1
clone size: .
D gene: .
V gene: TRBV7-2

CDR3 protein: CASSWAGSGFPYEQYF
CDR3 DNA: TGTGCCAGCAGCTGGGCAGGGTCGGGGTTCCCCTACGAGCAGTACTTC
J gene: TRBJ2-7
clone size: few
D gene: .
V gene: TRBV5-5

CDR3 protein: CASSTLPGGYNEQFF
CDR3 DNA: TGTGCCAGTAGTACCCTTCCGGGAGGGTACAATGAGCAGTTCTTC
J gene: TRBJ2-1
clone size: .
D gene: TRBD2
V gene: TRBV19

CDR3 protein: CATRTSGSSYEQYF
CDR3 DNA: TGCGCCACCAGGACTAGCGGGAGCTCCTACGAGCAGTACTTC
J gene: TRBJ2-7
clone size: few
D gene: TRBD2
V gene: TRBV10-2

CDR3 protein: CASTPRRQMPAEQYF
CDR3 DNA: TGTGCCAGCACCCCCAGGAGACAAATGCCGGCCGAGCAGTACTTC
J gene: TRBJ2-7
clone size: .
D gene: .
V gene: TRBV27

CDR3 protein: CASSQETGASTDTQYF
CDR3 DNA: TGTGCCAGCAGCCAAGAGACAGGGGCTAGCACAGATACGCAGTATTTT
J gene: TRBJ2-3
clone size: .
D gene: TRBD1
V gene: TRBV4-2

CDR3 protein: CASSVKTSDLREQYF
CDR3 DNA: TGTGCCAGCAGCGTAAAAACTTCTGATCTTCGAGAGCAGTACTTC
J gene: TRBJ2-7
clone size: .
D gene: .
V gene: TRBV9

CDR3 protein: CASSLSEYSSTDTQYF
CDR3 DNA: TGTGCCAGCAGTTTATCAGAGTACTCTAGCACAGATACGCAGTATTTT
J gene: TRBJ2-3
clone size: .
D gene: .
V gene: TRBV27

CDR3 protein: CASSETGSYEQYF
CDR3 DNA: TGCGCCAGCAGCGAGACAGGATCCTACGAGCAGTACTTC
J gene: TRBJ2-7
clone size: .
D gene: .
V gene: TRBV5-1

CDR3 protein: CASSLRDSTYEQYF
CDR3 DNA: TGTGCCAGCAGCTTGCGGGACAGTACCTACGAGCAGTACTTC
J gene: TRBJ2-7
clone size: .
D gene: TRBD1
V gene: TRBV5-4

CDR3 protein: CASSLGVGYEQYF
CDR3 DNA: TGTGCCAGCAGCTTAGGGGTTGGGTACGAGCAGTACTTC
J gene: TRBJ2-7
clone size: .
D gene: .
V gene: TRBV7-9

CDR3 protein: CASSTRREQFF
CDR3 DNA: TGTGCCAGCAGCACCCGGCGGGAGCAGTTCTTC
J gene: TRBJ2-1
clone size: .
D gene: .
V gene: TRBV7-2

CDR3 protein: CASSPGLDGEQYF
CDR3 DNA: TGTGCCAGTAGCCCGGGACTAGATGGCGAGCAGTACTTC
J gene: TRBJ2-7
clone size: .
D gene: TRBD2
V gene: TRBV19

CDR3 protein: CASRQDRGYTGELFF
CDR3 DNA: TGTGCCAGCAGGCAAGACAGGGGATACACCGGGGAGCTGTTTTTT
J gene: TRBJ2-2
clone size: .
D gene: TRBD1
V gene: TRBV27

CDR3 protein: CASSEYQNEQFF
CDR3 DNA: TGCGCCAGCAGTGAGTATCAAAATGAGCAGTTCTTC
J gene: TRBJ2-1
clone size: .
D gene: .
V gene: TRBV10-1

CDR3 protein: CASSRGDRGNEKLFF
CDR3 DNA: TGTGCCAGCAGCCGGGGTGACAGGGGAAACGAAAAACTGTTTTTT
J gene: TRBJ1-4
clone size: .
D gene: TRBD1
V gene: TRBV5-4

CDR3 protein: CASNPGSGYGYTF
CDR3 DNA: TGTGCCAGTAACCCCGGCTCCGGCTATGGCTACACCTTC
J gene: TRBJ1-2
clone size: .
D gene: .
V gene: TRBV19

CDR3 protein: CASSYGTTILYEQYF
CDR3 DNA: TGTGCCAGCAGTTACGGGACAACGATCCTCTACGAGCAGTACTTC
J gene: TRBJ2-7
clone size: .
D gene: .
V gene: TRBV6-5

CDR3 protein: CASGSNSNQPQHF
CDR3 DNA: TGTGCCAGCGGGTCGAATAGCAATCAGCCCCAGCATTTT
J gene: TRBJ1-5
clone size: .
D gene: .
V gene: TRBV27

CDR3 protein: CSVDGVQGPQMETQYF
CDR3 DNA: TGCAGCGTTGATGGGGTACAGGGGCCGCAAATGGAGACCCAGTACTTC
J gene: TRBJ2-5
clone size: .
D gene: TRBD1
V gene: TRBV29-1

CDR3 protein: CASSLSGRSETQYF
CDR3 DNA: TGTGCCAGCAGCTTGTCCGGACGGTCAGAGACCCAGTACTTC
J gene: TRBJ2-5
clone size: .
D gene: .
V gene: TRBV7-9

CDR3 protein: CASSRTSGGDEQYF
CDR3 DNA: TGCGCCAGCAGCCGGACTAGCGGGGGAGACGAGCAGTACTTC
J gene: TRBJ2-7
clone size: .
D gene: TRBD2
V gene: TRBV4-1

CDR3 protein: CASSDSFHSMGQFF
CDR3 DNA: TGTGCCAGTAGCGACAGTTTTCATTCTATGGGCCAGTTCTTC
J gene: TRBJ2-1
clone size: .
D gene: .
V gene: TRBV19

CDR3 protein: CASSTGVSSYNEQFF
CDR3 DNA: TGCGCCAGCAGCACCGGAGTTAGCTCCTACAATGAGCAGTTCTTC
J gene: TRBJ2-1
clone size: .
D gene: .
V gene: TRBV5-1

CDR3 protein: CASSITRGTDTQYF
CDR3 DNA: TGTGCCAGCAGTATTACTAGGGGCACAGATACGCAGTATTTT
J gene: TRBJ2-3
clone size: .
D gene: .
V gene: TRBV27

CDR3 protein: CASSILAGDNEQFF
CDR3 DNA: TGTGCCAGTAGTATACTAGCGGGGGACAATGAGCAGTTCTTC
J gene: TRBJ2-1
clone size: .
D gene: TRBD2
V gene: TRBV19

CDR3 protein: CASSDSQGTEAFF
CDR3 DNA: TGTGCCAGCAGTGACTCTCAGGGGACTGAAGCTTTCTTT
J gene: TRBJ1-1
clone size: .
D gene: .
V gene: TRBV6-4

CDR3 protein: CASSTRALSGNTIYF
CDR3 DNA: TGTGCCAGCAGCACCAGGGCCCTCTCTGGAAACACCATATATTTT
J gene: TRBJ1-3
clone size: .
D gene: .
V gene: TRBV11-2

CDR3 protein: CASSLIGARGASTDTQYF
CDR3 DNA: TGTGCCAGCAGCTTGATCGGGGCTCGTGGGGCTAGCACAGATACGCAGTATTTT
J gene: TRBJ2-3
clone size: .
D gene: .
V gene: TRBV7-2

CDR3 protein: CASSLQASGYTDTQYF
CDR3 DNA: TGTGCCAGCAGCTTGCAGGCTAGCGGATACACAGATACGCAGTATTTT
J gene: TRBJ2-3
clone size: .
D gene: TRBD2
V gene: TRBV5-5